This T cell receptor beta chain was sequenced for a study of regulatory T cells in long-lasting Graves disease (dated by TCRdb to 2020 to 2023). Concerning the study at large: In the newly diagnosed Graves' disease group, patients had been taking antithyroid drugs for less than 3 months. Patients with persistent Graves' disease were compared with patients with newly diagnosed Graves' disease using TCR sequencing and RNA sequencing of peripheral blood. The study was conducted in China and was registered as a clinical trial. A total of about 33 samples underwent TCR sequencing, from about 13 patients with persistent Graves' disease and 20 patients with newly diagnosed Graves' disease.

This clonotype was observed many times. Its target antigen remains unknown. No quality values exist for individual bases; no much larger clone is one base distant. Taken with the paper, the label for time point translates to: newly diagnosed GD, antithyroid drugs for less than 3 months. For both TCR sequencing and RNA sequencing, RNA was extracted from PBMCs using TRIzol. The diagnosis of Graves' disease followed American Thyroid Association guidelines. The patients came from an endocrinology department in Xi'an, China. Each patient gave approximately 9.7 milliliters of peripheral blood, collected in an EDTA anticoagulant tube. PBMCs were isolated by Ficoll Paque Plus density gradient separation without further T cell sorting. An Agilent 2100 Bioanalyzer and agarose gel were used to assess RNA quality, and a NanoDrop 2000 was used to measure RNA concentration. The library was prepared using multiplex PCR. Sequencing was carried out with an Illumina HiSeq 4000. iRepertoire HTBI primers and Arm-PCR amplification of CDR3 regions were used to construct TCR beta libraries. Before sequencing, the PCR products went through gel purification. The study's processing was this. A total of 62 TRBV and 14 TRBJ segments were identified across samples and were used for gene usage analysis of CDR3 amino acid clonotypes. COPE and FqMerger were used to merge the filtered high-quality paired reads into contigs. BLAST was used to align contigs to IMGT TRBV, TRBD and TRBJ reference genes, and CDR3 was defined according to IMGT. Any clonotype with a frequency above 0.1% was counted as a highly expanded clone. Repertoire diversity was measured by Shannon entropy, and V-J evenness by the Gini coefficient. A clonotype found in more than one individual was treated as public. TCRdb took the public reads, trimmed them with fastp at Q25, ran MiXCR for clone calling and kept in-frame beta chains. CDR3 protein duplicates are merged, each entry listing the most common genes and DNA. The V and J calls here are based on TCRdb, not the publication. A total of roughly 420,000 distinct CDR3 sequences appear in this sample, about 16% of them only once. Jointly, the top ten make up roughly 20% of the sample.

What the research found in general, with its limitations: The authors acknowledged the small sample size as a limitation that may reduce accuracy. Persistent disease showed preferential use of TRBV28, TRBJ1-2 and TRBJ2-5, whereas newly diagnosed disease favored TRBV20-1 and TRBJ2-1. A larger number of public clonotypes was shared among persistent patients (around 2,500) than among newly diagnosed patients (roughly 930). Persistent Graves' disease patients showed lower TCR Shannon entropy and fewer highly expanded clones than newly diagnosed patients, suggesting clonal expansion. Sequencing and analysis were restricted to the TCR beta chain. Only peripheral blood was studied, because thyroid tissue, the primary lesion, was inaccessible.

Clipping removes 5 bases from V and 5 bases from J, with 9 as the unmatched junction base count. Including cysteine and phenylalanine, the CDR3 has 14 amino acids. Kept here is only the CDR3 DNA, which spans 42 bases and is read in frame from base 1. The germline V gene (reference sequence) gives CDR1 as DFQATT and CDR2 as SNEGSKA. The sequence joins TRBV20-1 to TRBJ2-7, and 10 junction bases match TRBD2. Specimen: peripheral blood mononuclear cells (PBMCs), collected at new diagnosis, from a patient treated with antithyroid drugs. The sequence was obtained from a female donor with Graves disease. The encoded CDR3 is CSARASGSSDEQYF. The DNA sequence reads TGCAGTGCTCGGGCTAGCGGGAGTTCTGACGAGCAGTACTTC.